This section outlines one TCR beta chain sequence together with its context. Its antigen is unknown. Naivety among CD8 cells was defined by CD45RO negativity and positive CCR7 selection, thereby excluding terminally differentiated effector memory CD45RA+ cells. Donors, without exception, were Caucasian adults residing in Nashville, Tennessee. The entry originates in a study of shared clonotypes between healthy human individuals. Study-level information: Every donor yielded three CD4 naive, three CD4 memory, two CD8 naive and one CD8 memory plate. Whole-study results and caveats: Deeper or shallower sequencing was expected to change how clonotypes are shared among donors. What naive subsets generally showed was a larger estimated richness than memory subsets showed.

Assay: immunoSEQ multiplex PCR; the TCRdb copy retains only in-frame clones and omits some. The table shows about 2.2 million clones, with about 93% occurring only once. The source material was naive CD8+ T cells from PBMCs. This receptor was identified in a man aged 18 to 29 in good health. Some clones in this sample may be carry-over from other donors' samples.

Here the CDR3 reads CASSRGTVGGNQPQHF. For the CDR3, the DNA is TGTGCCAGCAGTAGAGGGACGGTGGGTGGAAATCAGCCCCAGCATTTT. The gene calls are TRBV27 and TRBJ1-5; a possible D gene is TRBD1 (5 bases). Germline CDR1 and CDR2: MNHEY and SMNVEV (reference sequence). There are 16 residues in the CDR3. V was shortened by 5 bases and J by 4 bases, with 18 bases between the two germline ends.